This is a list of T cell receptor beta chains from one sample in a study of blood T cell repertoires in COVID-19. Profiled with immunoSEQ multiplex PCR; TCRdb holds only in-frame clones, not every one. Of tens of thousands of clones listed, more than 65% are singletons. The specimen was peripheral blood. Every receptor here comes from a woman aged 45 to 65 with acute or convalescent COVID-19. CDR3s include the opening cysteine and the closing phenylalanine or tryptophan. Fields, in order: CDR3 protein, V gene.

CASSRGGRETQYF | TRBV14
CASSSGAGNTIYF | TRBV5-1
CATSGGGQATYEQYF | TRBV15
CASTPNGYGYTF | TRBV12-3/TRBV12-4
CASSDSNGGSGGQETQYF | TRBV6-4
CASSDRLNAEAFF | TRBV19
CASSDTGQADTQYF | TRBV25-1
CATSDVGLGEQFF | TRBV24-1
CASSNQNTGELFF | TRBV4-2
CASSQLQLGEGYTF | TRBV4-3
CASTPRAGGLFRNQPQHF | TRBV19
CASSLDDRGRTEAFF | TRBV5-4
CASSATGMDTEAFF | TRBV9
CASSQPGNYGYTF | TRBV3-1/TRBV3-2
CASTLLAGGVDEQYF | TRBV5-1
CASSPSPGQPQHF | TRBV7-3
CASSLAGTSLGEQYF | TRBV5-1
CASSPTQLAASTDTQYF | TRBV19
CASSLERGGTDTQYF | TRBV5-4
CAISGSGGSAFF | TRBV10-3
CASSNSRLSSYNEQFF | TRBV25-1
CAISEDRGFTEAFF | TRBV10-3
CASSSGKSNEKLFF | TRBV19
CASSLESIDTEAFF | TRBV7-2
CSVEASFETQYF | TRBV29-1
CSAREGRGYTF | TRBV20-1
CASSIPFSGTRGSLNEQFF | TRBV19
CASSLTPTGNNQPQHF | TRBV4-1